Below are 21 T cell receptor beta chains sequenced from a single sample in a study of tumor and adjacent non-tumor tissue in lung cancer. This sample's RNA came from whole unsorted tissue. The library came from three nested PCR rounds adapted from ARM-PCR protocols. Via MiXCR, TCRdb re-called the multiplex PCR reads, giving one row per CDR3 protein. The data contain some 99,000 distinct CDR3 sequences, 75% of them singletons. Input material: lung tumor tissue. Source of these receptors: an older woman with non-small cell lung cancer.

This clonotype was seen many times. The chain joins TRBV5-5 to TRBJ1-1, with D uncertain. This CDR3 has 13 amino acids. Trimming took off 2 bases at V and 3 bases at J, with 8 bases between the two ends. The germline V gene has CDR1 SGHKS and CDR2 YYEKEE (reference sequence). The CDR3 reads CASSFSADTEAFF. The CDR3 DNA reads TGTGCCAGCAGCTTTAGTGCGGACACTGAAGCTTTCTTT.

This clonotype occurred a few times. A much larger clone differs from this one at a single base, so this may be a read error. V gene TRBV20-1 combines with J gene TRBJ1-4; 7 nucleotides match TRBD1. Germline CDR1 and CDR2: DFQATT and SNEGSKA (reference sequence). Trimming removed 3 bases from V and 12 bases from J; junction bases left unmatched: 7. This CDR3 has 12 amino acids. CDR3 in amino acids: CSASPGQEQLFF. CDR3 coding DNA: TGCAGTGCTAGCCCCGGACAGGAACAACTGTTTTTT.

As for this clonotype: This sequence may be a read error, since a much larger clone differs from it by one base. This rearrangement joins TRBV6-6 to TRBJ1-1; D call uncertain. The CDR3 spans 12 residues. V lost 0 bases and J lost 11, with 10 bases in between. Germline-derived CDR1 and CDR2 are MNHNY and SVGAGI (reference sequence). The CDR3 DNA follows: TGTGCCAGCAGTTACTCCTCCCCGTCCGCTTTCTTT. Amino acid sequence: CASSYSSPSAFF.

Points on this clonotype: The junction and the germline gene differ at one end; a read error may be behind it. The chain joins TRBV11-2 to TRBJ2-5, with D perhaps matching TRBD1 or TRBD2 (7 bases each). The V gene's germline CDR1 is SGHAT and CDR2 FQNNGV. This CDR3 contains 15 residues. The CDR3 coding sequence is TGTGCCAGTAGCTCGACAGGGATAGGGGGGGGGACCCGGTACTTC. Translation: CASSSTGIGGGTRYF.

A note on this clonotype: The junction and the germline gene differ at one end; a read error may be behind it. J is TRBJ1-1 and V is TRBV6-2 or TRBV6-3; the D gene is possibly TRBD1 (5 bases). The germline V gene encodes CDR1 MNHEY and CDR2 SVGEGT. This CDR3 has 13 amino acids. CDR3 nucleotides: TGTGCCAACAGTGCTCTACGAGGGACTGGAGCTTTCTTT. It is translated as CANSALRGTGAFF.

Concerning this clonotype: Mismatch with germline at one junction end may stem from a read error. The gene calls are TRBV28 and TRBJ1-1, with TRBD1 as a possible D gene (6 bases). Germline V gene lookup returns CDR1 MDHEN and CDR2 SYDVKM. This CDR3 has 14 residues. The CDR3 coding sequence is TGTGCCAGCAGGCGACACAGGGAGGACACTGGAGCTTTCTTT. Amino acid sequence: CASRRHREDTGAFF.

The chain couples TRBV28 to TRBJ2-7, with TRBD1 matching over 7 bases. CDR1 and CDR2 from the germline V gene are MDHEN and SYDVKM. The CDR3 totals 14 residues. J was trimmed by 6 bases and V by 10 bases; bases with no gene match: 15. CDR3 sequence: CAKSLNIGGGEQYF. The CDR3 bases are TGTGCCAAGAGCTTAAATATAGGGGGCGGCGAGCAGTACTTC.

This clonotype was recorded once. Given a much more abundant clone one base away, this may be a read error. This chain links TRBV6-5 with TRBJ2-1; D unresolved. Germline CDR1 is MNHEY and CDR2 is SVGAGI. This CDR3 has 13 residues. The V end lost 5 bases, the J end lost 8 bases, and 13 bases lay between the germline ends. The DNA for the CDR3 is TGTGCCAGCAGTGACGCCTTCCGAGATGAGCAGTTCTTC. This sequence encodes CASSDAFRDEQFF.

Points on this clonotype: Relative to the germline gene, one junction end is altered; a read error may explain this. The rearrangement uses TRBV12-3 or TRBV12-4 and TRBJ1-2, with D possibly being TRBD1 (5 bases). CDR3 size: 16 residues. CDR3 sequence reads: CASGRLGTTAKYGYTF. CDR3 in DNA: TGTGCCAGCGGTCGACTGGGGACCACTGCTAAATATGGCTACACCTTC.

As to this clonotype: This may come from a read error, since a much larger clone is one base off. V and J are TRBV12-3 or TRBV12-4 and TRBJ1-1; the D gene is possibly TRBD1 (5 bases). The CDR3 runs to 14 residues. DNA of the CDR3: TGTGTCAGCAGTAAAGACAGACTGAACACTGAAGCTTTCTTT. As protein: CVSSKDRLNTEAFF.

This sequence joins TRBV12-3 or TRBV12-4 and TRBJ1-6; 8 nucleotides align to TRBD1. V dropped 9 bases and J dropped 9; count of bases not matched to a gene: 13. The CDR3 loop spans 15 amino acids. The CDR3 protein is CARRSVQGDTSPLHF. In nucleotides, the CDR3 is TGTGCCAGGAGAAGCGTACAGGGGGACACTTCACCCCTCCACTTT.

J is TRBJ2-7 and V is TRBV20-1; D possibly matches TRBD1 or TRBD2 (6 bases each). Trimming took 7 bases from V and 10 from J, leaving 26 bases between them. Looked up from germline, CDR1 is DFQATT and CDR2 is SNEGSKA (reference sequence). The CDR3 runs to 14 residues. The CDR3 here is CSVILVGGLGEQYF. The CDR3 DNA follows: TGCAGTGTTATACTAGTGGGGGGCCTGGGTGAACAGTACTTC.

The table lists this clonotype with a few counts. The germline gene is not matched at one end of the junction; a read error may be the cause. Here the CDR3 DNA reads TGTGCCAACAGCTCCAGGGAGGAAAATTCACCCCTCCACTTT. Translating gives CANSSREENSPLHF. V is TRBV11-2 and J is TRBJ1-6, with D perhaps TRBD1 (5 bases). The CDR3 has 14 amino acids. Looked up from germline, CDR1 is SGHAT and CDR2 is FQNNGV.

This clonotype was seen at least ten times. CDR3 residues: CASSSPLGGGSTDTQYF. DNA for the CDR3: TGTGCCAGCAGCTCCCCCCTGGGGGGGGGAAGCACAGATACGCAGTATTTT. J is TRBJ2-3 and V is TRBV11-1; 7 bases are a match to TRBD2. The V gene's germline CDR1 is SGHAT and CDR2 FQDESV (reference sequence). Losses at the gene ends were 4 bases for V and 0 bases for J; bases not matched to a gene: 10. This CDR3 has 17 residues.

Remarks on this clonotype: A much larger clonotype is one base distant, so this may be a read error. This rearrangement joins TRBV10-3 to TRBJ2-3; 7 bases match TRBD1. V shed 7 bases and J 4 bases; nucleotides not matched to a gene: 8. The length of the CDR3 is 14 residues. The V gene's germline CDR1 is ENHRY and CDR2 SYGVKD. The CDR3 is CAIKLNRGSDTQYF. The CDR3, as DNA: TGTGCCATCAAGTTGAACAGGGGCTCAGATACGCAGTATTTT.

V is TRBV20-1 and J is TRBJ2-5; D is perhaps TRBD1 (6 bases). Germline V gene sequence: CDR1 DFQATT, CDR2 SNEGSKA (reference sequence). V was trimmed by 3 bases and J by 10 bases, leaving 18 bases between them. This CDR3 spans 13 amino acids. CDR3 protein: CSARETGYGDQYF. The CDR3 DNA reads TGCAGTGCTAGGGAAACAGGGTATGGGGACCAGTACTTC.

This clonotype is a singleton in its sample. A single base separates this from a much larger clone, so it may be a read error. The V and J genes are TRBV19 and TRBJ2-3; D not resolved. Trimming took off 10 bases at V and 11 bases at J, with 25 bases between the two ends. The germline gives CDR1 LNHDA, CDR2 SQIVND (reference sequence). The CDR3 consists of 14 residues. The CDR3 here is CATGPGGLKNMQYF. CDR3 DNA sequence: TGTGCCACCGGACCGGGCGGCTTGAAGAATATGCAGTATTTT.

The chain recombines TRBV6-5 with TRBJ1-2; D gene ambiguous. The germline V gene has CDR1 MNHEY and CDR2 SVGAGI. V was clipped by 2 bases and J by 8 bases, with 12 bases between them. The CDR3 totals 13 residues. The CDR3 here is CASSYDGMEGYTF. The CDR3 coding sequence is TGTGCCAGCAGTTACGATGGGATGGAAGGCTACACCTTC.

The chain has TRBV10-3 and TRBJ2-7; 8 bases are shared with TRBD2. Germline V CDR1 and CDR2: ENHRY, SYGVKD. The length of the CDR3 is 13 residues. The DNA for the CDR3 is TGTACCACGACACTAACGGGAGGGCTCGAGCAGTACTTC. This gives the protein CTTTLTGGLEQYF.

About this clonotype: Being one base from a much bigger clone, this may be a read error. The chain joins TRBV4-3 to TRBJ2-7; unclear D gene. Germline V gene data show CDR1 as LGHNA and CDR2 as YSLEER. This CDR3 region has 15 residues. CDR3 in DNA: TGCGCCAGCAGCCAAGATCAGGACGGCTCCTGCGAGCAGTACTTC. Translation: CASSQDQDGSCEQYF.

In regard to this clonotype: It may be a read error: a sequence one base away is much more abundant. This rearrangement joins TRBV29-1 to TRBJ1-2; 11 nucleotides align to TRBD1. This CDR3 comprises 13 residues. After removal of 5 bases from V and 3 bases from J, the junction contained 2 bases not matched to a gene. Germline assignment: CDR1 SQVTM and CDR2 ANQGSEA. CDR3 residues: CSVQGQGDYGYTF. CDR3 nucleotides: TGCAGCGTTCAGGGACAGGGGGACTATGGCTACACCTTC. Variable domain in full (rest from reference TRBV29-1 and TRBJ1-2): SAVISQKPSRDICQRGTSLTIQCQVDSQVTMMFWYRQQPGQSLTLIATANQGSEATYESGFVIDKFPISRPNLTFSTLTVSNMSPEDSSIYLCSVQGQGDYGYTFGSGTRLTVV.